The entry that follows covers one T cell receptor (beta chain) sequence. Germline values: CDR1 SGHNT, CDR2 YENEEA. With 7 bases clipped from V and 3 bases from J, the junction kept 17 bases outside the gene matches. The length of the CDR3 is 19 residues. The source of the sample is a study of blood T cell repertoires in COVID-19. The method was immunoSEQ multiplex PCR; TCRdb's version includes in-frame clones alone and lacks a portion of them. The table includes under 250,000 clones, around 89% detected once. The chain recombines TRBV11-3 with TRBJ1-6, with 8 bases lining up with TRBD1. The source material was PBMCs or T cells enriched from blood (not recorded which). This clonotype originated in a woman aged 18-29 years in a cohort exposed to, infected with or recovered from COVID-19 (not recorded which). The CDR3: CASNGHRPDRGLYNSPLHF. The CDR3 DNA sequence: TGTGCCAGCAACGGCCACCGACCTGACAGGGGACTCTATAATTCACCCCTCCACTTT.